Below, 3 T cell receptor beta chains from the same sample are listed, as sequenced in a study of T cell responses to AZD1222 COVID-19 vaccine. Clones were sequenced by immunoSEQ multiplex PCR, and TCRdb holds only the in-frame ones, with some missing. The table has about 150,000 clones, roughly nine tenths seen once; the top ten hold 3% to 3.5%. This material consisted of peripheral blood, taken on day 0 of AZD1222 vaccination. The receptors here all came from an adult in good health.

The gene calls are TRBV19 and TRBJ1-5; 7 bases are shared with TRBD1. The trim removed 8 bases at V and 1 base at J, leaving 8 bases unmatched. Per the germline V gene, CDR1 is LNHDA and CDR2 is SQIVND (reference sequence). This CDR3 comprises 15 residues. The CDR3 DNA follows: TGTGCCAGTCAGGATACAGGGGTGAGCAATCAGCCCCAGCATTTT. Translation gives CASQDTGVSNQPQHF. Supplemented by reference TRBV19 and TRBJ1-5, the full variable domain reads DGGITQSPKYLFRKEGQNVTLSCEQNLNHDAMYWYRQDPGQGLRLIYYSQIVNDFQKGDIAEGYSVSREKKESFPLTVTSAQKNPTAFYLCASQDTGVSNQPQHFGDGTRLSIL.

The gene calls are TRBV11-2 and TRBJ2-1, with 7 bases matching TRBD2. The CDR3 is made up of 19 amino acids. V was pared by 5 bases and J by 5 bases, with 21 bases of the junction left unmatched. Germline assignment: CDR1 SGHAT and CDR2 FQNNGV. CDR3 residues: CASSPMAGGGAFGNNEQFF. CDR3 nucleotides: TGTGCCAGCAGCCCCATGGCAGGCGGGGGTGCCTTCGGGAACAATGAGCAGTTCTTC.

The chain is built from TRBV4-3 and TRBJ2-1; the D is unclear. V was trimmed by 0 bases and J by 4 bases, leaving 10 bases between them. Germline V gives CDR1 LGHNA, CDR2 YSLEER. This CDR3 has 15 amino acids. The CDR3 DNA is TGCGCCAGCAGCCAAGAACCCCAGGCATACAATGAGCAGTTCTTC. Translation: CASSQEPQAYNEQFF.